This TCR beta chain appears in the sequencing data of a study of siplizumab effects on memory and regulatory T cells. This clone came up once. No antigen is known for it. The V end was cut by 3 bases, the J end by 1 base, with 13 bases between. Germline lookup yields CDR1 PRHDT and CDR2 FYEKMQ (reference sequence). The length of the CDR3 is 15 residues. Generated by immunoSEQ multiplex PCR, the TCRdb table keeps only in-frame clones and is missing some. The repertoire holds some 100,000 clones, with 90% to 95% as singletons. Study-wide findings and caveats: The apparent diversity of naive T cells exceeded that of memory cells, and naive T cells seemed to make a major contribution to the alloresponse. Significant reduction of alloreactive sequences traceable to unstimulated CD4+ memory cells was observed with siplizumab.

V usage is TRBV13 and J usage is TRBJ2-7; maybe TRBD1 (6 bases). Input material: Tregs sorted from blood. This sequence originates from a human donor in good health. The DNA for the CDR3 is TGTGCCAGCAGCTTGGGGGACACAGGGTCCTACGAGCAGTACTTC. Its translation: CASSLGDTGSYEQYF.